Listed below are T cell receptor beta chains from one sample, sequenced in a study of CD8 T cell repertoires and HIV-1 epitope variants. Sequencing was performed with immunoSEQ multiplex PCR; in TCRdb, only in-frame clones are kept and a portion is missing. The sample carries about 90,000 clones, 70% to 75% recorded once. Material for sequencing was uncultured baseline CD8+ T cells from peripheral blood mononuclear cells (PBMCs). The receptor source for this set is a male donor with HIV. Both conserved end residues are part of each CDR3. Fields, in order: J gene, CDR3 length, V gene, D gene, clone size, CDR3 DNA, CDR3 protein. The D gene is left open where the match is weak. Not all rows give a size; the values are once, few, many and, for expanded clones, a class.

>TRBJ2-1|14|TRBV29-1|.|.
TGCTCACAGCTTGCCCCTGGGTTATCCAATGAGCAGTTCTTC
CSQLAPGLSNEQFF
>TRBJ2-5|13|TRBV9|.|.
TGTGCCAGCAGCGTAGACCCACAAGAGACCCAGTACTTC
CASSVDPQETQYF
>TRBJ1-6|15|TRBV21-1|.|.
TGTGCCAGCAGCTCCCGGGACAGTGATAATTCACCCCTCCACTTT
CASSSRDSDNSPLHF
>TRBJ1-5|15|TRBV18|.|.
TGTGCCAGCTCGTCGGGGGAGGTTGGCAATCAGCCCCAGCATTTT
CASSSGEVGNQPQHF
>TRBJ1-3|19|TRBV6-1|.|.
TGTGCCAGCAGTCAAGAGCCGATGACAGACTATTTCTCTGGAAACACCATATATTTT
CASSQEPMTDYFSGNTIYF
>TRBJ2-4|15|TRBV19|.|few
TGTGCCAGTAGTATCTATGGCGGAGGGACTTACATTCAGTACTTC
CASSIYGGGTYIQYF
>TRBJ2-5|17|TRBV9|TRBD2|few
TGTGCCAGCAGCCCCACCTCGACTAGCGGGATCGGAGAGACCCAGTACTTC
CASSPTSTSGIGETQYF
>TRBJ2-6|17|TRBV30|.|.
TGTGCCTGGAGACTGCGACAGAGACGCTCTGGTGCCAACGTCCTGACTTTC
CAWRLRQRRSGANVLTF
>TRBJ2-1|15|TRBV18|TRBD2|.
TGTGCCAGCTCACCACTGGGACTAGCGGGTCGAGGGCAGTTCTTC
CASSPLGLAGRGQFF
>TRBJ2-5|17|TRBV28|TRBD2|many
TGTGCCAGCAGTTTATTTGGTCTAGCGGGCAGGTCGGAGACCCAGTACTTC
CASSLFGLAGRSETQYF
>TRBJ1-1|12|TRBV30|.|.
TGTGCCTGGAGAGACTCCGGGGCTGAAGCTTTCTTT
CAWRDSGAEAFF
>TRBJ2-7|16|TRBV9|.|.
TGTGCCAGCAGCGTAGGGGGGGATTATTACTCCTACGAGCAGTACTTC
CASSVGGDYYSYEQYF
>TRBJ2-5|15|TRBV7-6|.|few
TGTGCCAGCAGCTTATTCGGGCAGGGGATAGAGACCCAGTACTTC
CASSLFGQGIETQYF
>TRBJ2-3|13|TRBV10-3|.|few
TGTGCCATCAGTGGAGTTTTCACAGATACGCAGTATTTT
CAISGVFTDTQYF
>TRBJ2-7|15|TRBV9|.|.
TGTGCCAGCAGCGTTGCGGGGAGAGTTTCAGACGAGCAGTACTTC
CASSVAGRVSDEQYF
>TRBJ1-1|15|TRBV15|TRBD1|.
TGTGCCACCAGCAGGTGGACAGGGGGAGGCACTGAAGCTTTCTTT
CATSRWTGGGTEAFF
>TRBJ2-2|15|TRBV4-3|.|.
TGCGCCAGCAGCCACTCCGACAGAAACACCGGGGAGCTGTTTTTT
CASSHSDRNTGELFF
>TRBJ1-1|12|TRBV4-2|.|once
TGTGCCAGCAGCCAGAAGAACACTGAAGCTTTCTTT
CASSQKNTEAFF
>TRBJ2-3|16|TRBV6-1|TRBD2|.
TGTGCCAGCAGTGAGGGGACTAGCGGGAGAACAGATACGCAGTATTTT
CASSEGTSGRTDTQYF
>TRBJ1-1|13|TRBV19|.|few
TGTGCCAGTAGTGCTCGCAGGGGTGCTGAAGCTTTCTTT
CASSARRGAEAFF
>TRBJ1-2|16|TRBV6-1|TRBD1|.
TGTGCCAGCAGTGCTTGGACAGGGGCCTTTAACTATGGCTACACCTTC
CASSAWTGAFNYGYTF
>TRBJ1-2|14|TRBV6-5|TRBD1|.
TGTGCCAGCATTACACAGGGGGCTTCCGGGGGCTACACCTTC
CASITQGASGGYTF
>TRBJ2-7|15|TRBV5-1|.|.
TGCGCCAGCAGCCCCGGGGCAGGCAGCTCCTACGAGCAGTACTTC
CASSPGAGSSYEQYF
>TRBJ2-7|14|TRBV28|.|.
TGTGCCAGCAGCCTCCAGACTAGTTTTTACGAGCAGTACTTC
CASSLQTSFYEQYF
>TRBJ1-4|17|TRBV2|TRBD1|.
TGTGCCAGCAGTGACTGGGCAGGGGGCAGTGATAATGAAAAACTGTTTTTT
CASSDWAGGSDNEKLFF
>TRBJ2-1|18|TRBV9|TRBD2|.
TGTGCCAGCAGCGTAGTTGGTTGGACGGGGGGTGTAAAAGATGAGCAGTTCTTC
CASSVVGWTGGVKDEQFF
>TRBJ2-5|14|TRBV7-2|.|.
TGTGCCAGCAGCTTAGTCAGGCCCCAAGAGACCCAGTACTTC
CASSLVRPQETQYF
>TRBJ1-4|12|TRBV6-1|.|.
TGTGCCAGCAGTGTGTTTGGTGAAAAACTGTTTTTT
CASSVFGEKLFF
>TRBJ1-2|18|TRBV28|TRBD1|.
TGTGCCAGCAGTTTTATCGGACTGTCTCAGGGGGCCGGCCATGGCTACACCTTC
CASSFIGLSQGAGHGYTF
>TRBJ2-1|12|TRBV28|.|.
TGTGCCAGCCTAACGGGATACAATGAGCAGTTCTTC
CASLTGYNEQFF
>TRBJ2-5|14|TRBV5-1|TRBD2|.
TGCGCCAGCAGCGCGGGACTAGAGTACGAGACCCAGTACTTC
CASSAGLEYETQYF
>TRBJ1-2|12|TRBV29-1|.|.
TGCAGCGTCGGCGGAACTATCGATGGCTACACCTTC
CSVGGTIDGYTF
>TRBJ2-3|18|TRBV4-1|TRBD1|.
TGCGCCAGCAGCCAAGGCCGAATGGGACAGGGGGCTGGAGATACGCAGTATTTT
CASSQGRMGQGAGDTQYF
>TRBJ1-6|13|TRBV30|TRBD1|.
TGTGCCTGGAGAGACAGGGGGGTCTCACCCCTCCACTTT
CAWRDRGVSPLHF
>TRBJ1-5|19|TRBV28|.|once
TGTGCCACCAACCCCCCAGGAGATTATGCTGCAGGGTATTTGTCGGCCCAGCATTTT
CATNPPGDYAAGYLSAQHF
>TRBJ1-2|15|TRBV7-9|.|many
TGTGCCAGCAGCTTAGATCTGACGTCAGGGGAGGGCTACACCTTC
CASSLDLTSGEGYTF
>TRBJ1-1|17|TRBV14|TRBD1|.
TGTGCCAGCAGCCGTCGGGGACAGGGGCAGGGGAACACTGAAGCTTTCTTT
CASSRRGQGQGNTEAFF
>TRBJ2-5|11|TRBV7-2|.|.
TGTGCCAGCAGCTTAGACGAGACCCAGTACTTC
CASSLDETQYF
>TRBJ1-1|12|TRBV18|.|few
TGTGCCAGCTCACCACGGAACACTGAAGCTTTCTTT
CASSPRNTEAFF
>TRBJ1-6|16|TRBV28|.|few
TGTGCCAGCAGCTCGGACAGAAGGGTGCGAGAGTCACCCCTCCACTTT
CASSSDRRVRESPLHF
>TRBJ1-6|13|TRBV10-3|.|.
TGTGCCACCCAACAGGGAGGGAATTCACCCCTCCACTTT
CATQQGGNSPLHF
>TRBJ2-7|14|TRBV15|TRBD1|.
TGTGCCACCAGCATCAGGGGGCGCTTCCACGAGCAGTACTTC
CATSIRGRFHEQYF
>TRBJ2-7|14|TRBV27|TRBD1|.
TGTGCCAGCAGTTCCCGGACAGGGTCCTACGAGCAGTACTTC
CASSSRTGSYEQYF
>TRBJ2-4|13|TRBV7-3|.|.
TGTGCCAGCAGCTTAGGGACCCGTAACATTCAGTACTTC
CASSLGTRNIQYF
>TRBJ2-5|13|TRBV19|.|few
TGTGCCAGTAGTATAGTAGGGGTAGAGACCCAGTACTTC
CASSIVGVETQYF
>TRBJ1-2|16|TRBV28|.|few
TGTGCCAGCAGTTTGTATCCTCCAGACCTTAACTATGGCTACACCTTC
CASSLYPPDLNYGYTF
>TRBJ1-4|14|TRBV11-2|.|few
TGTGCCAGCAGTACTCTAACAACTAATGAAAAACTGTTTTTT
CASSTLTTNEKLFF
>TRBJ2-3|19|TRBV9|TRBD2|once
TGTGCCAGCAGCGTGGGACTACTGGCATTCCCGGGGAGGGAAGATACGCAGTATTTT
CASSVGLLAFPGREDTQYF
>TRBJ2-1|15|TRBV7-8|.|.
TGTGCCAGCAGCTTTAGACCGGCATATGTAGGCGAGCAGTTCTTC
CASSFRPAYVGEQFF
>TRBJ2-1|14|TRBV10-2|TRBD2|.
TGCGCCAGCAAGGAGGGAGGGCCGTGGAATGAGCAGTTCTTC
CASKEGGPWNEQFF
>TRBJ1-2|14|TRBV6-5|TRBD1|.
TGTGCCAGCAGTTCCCAGGGGGCCCTTTATGGCTACACCTTC
CASSSQGALYGYTF
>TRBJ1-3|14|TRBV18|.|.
TGTGCCAGCTCACCAACAGACTCTGGAAACACCATATATTTT
CASSPTDSGNTIYF
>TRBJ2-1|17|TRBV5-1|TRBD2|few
TGCGCCAGCAGCCCCTTATCGGCGGGGGGACCGTACAATGAGCAGTTCTTC
CASSPLSAGGPYNEQFF
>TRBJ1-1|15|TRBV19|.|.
TGTGCCAGTACTAAGGGGCCGAAGGGGAACACTGAAGCTTTCTTT
CASTKGPKGNTEAFF
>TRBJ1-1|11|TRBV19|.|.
TGTGCCAGTGGCAGGGTCACTGAAGCTTTCTTT
CASGRVTEAFF
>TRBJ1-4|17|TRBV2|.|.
TGTGCCAGCAGGGGAGCGGGCGGCGGCGCAACTAATGAAAAACTGTTTTTT
CASRGAGGGATNEKLFF